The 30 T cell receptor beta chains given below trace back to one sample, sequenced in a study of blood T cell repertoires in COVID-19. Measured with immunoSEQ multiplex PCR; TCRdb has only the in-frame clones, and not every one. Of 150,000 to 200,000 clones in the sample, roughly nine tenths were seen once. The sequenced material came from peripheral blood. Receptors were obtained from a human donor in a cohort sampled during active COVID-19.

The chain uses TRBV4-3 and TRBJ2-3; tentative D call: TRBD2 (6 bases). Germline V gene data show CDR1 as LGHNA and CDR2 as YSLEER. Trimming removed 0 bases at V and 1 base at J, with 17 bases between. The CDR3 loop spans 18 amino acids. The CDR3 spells CASSQDAMGGARTDTQYF. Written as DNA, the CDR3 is TGCGCCAGCAGCCAAGATGCGATGGGCGGGGCCCGCACAGATACGCAGTATTTT.

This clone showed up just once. This chain's CDR3 is CASTDAGIGSYEQYF. DNA of the CDR3: TGTGCCAGCACCGATGCCGGGATTGGTTCCTACGAGCAGTACTTC. The rearrangement uses TRBV11-3 and TRBJ2-7, with D possibly being TRBD2 (5 bases). Per the germline V gene, CDR1 is SGHNT and CDR2 is YENEEA. This CDR3 region has 15 residues. V gave up 7 bases and J gave up 1 base, with 17 bases separating them.

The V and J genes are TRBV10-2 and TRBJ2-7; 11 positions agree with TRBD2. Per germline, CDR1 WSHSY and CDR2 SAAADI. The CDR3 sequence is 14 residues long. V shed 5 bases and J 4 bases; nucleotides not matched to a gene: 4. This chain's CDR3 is CASSNSGGAYEQYF. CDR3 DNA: TGCGCCAGCAGTAATAGCGGGGGGGCTTACGAGCAGTACTTC.

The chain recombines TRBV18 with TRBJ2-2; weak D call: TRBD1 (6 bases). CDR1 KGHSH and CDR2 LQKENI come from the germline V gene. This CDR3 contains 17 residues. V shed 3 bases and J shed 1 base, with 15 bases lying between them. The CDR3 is CASSPRRGSMNTGELFF. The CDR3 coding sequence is TGTGCCAGCTCACCGCGTAGGGGGAGTATGAACACCGGGGAGCTGTTTTTT. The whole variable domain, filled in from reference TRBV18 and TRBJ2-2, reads NAGVMQNPRHLVRRRGQEARLRCSPMKGHSHVYWYRQLPEEGLKFMVYLQKENIIDESGMPKERFSAEFPKEGPSILRIQQVVRGDSAAYFCASSPRRGSMNTGELFFGEGSRLTVL.

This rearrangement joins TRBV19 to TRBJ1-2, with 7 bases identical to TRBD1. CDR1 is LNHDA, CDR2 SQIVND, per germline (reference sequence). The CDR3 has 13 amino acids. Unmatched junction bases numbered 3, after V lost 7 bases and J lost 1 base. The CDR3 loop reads CASKQGLNYGYTF. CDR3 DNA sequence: TGTGCCAGTAAACAGGGGCTTAACTATGGCTACACCTTC.

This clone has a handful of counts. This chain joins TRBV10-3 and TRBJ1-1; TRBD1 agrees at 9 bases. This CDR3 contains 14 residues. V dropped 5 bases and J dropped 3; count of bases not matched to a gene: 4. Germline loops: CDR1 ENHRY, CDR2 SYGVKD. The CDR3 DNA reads TGTGCCATCAGTACAGGGGGCGAGGACACTGAAGCTTTCTTT. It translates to CAISTGGEDTEAFF.

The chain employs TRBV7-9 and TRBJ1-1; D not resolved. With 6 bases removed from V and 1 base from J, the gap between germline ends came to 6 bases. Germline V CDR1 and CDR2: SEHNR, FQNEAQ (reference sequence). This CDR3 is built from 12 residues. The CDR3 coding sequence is TGTGCCAGCAGTACAAGGAACACTGAAGCTTTCTTT. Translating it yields CASSTRNTEAFF.

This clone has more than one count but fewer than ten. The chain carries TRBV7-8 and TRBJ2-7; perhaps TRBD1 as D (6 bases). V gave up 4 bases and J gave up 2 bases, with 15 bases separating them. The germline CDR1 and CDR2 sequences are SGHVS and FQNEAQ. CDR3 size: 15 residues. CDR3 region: CASSWGRADPYEQYF. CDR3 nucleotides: TGTGCCAGCAGCTGGGGGCGGGCAGACCCCTACGAGCAGTACTTC.

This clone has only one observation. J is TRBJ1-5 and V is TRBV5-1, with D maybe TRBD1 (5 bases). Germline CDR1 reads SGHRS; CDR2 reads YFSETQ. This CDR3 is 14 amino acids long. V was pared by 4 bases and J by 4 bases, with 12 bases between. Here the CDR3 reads CASSATGGNQPQHF. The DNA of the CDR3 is TGCGCCAGCAGCGCTACCGGGGGGAATCAGCCCCAGCATTTT. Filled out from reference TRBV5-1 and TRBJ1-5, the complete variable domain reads KAGVTQTPRYLIKTRGQQVTLSCSPISGHRSVSWYQQTPGQGLQFLFEYFSETQRNKGNFPGRFSGRQFSNSRSEMNVSTLELGDSALYLCASSATGGNQPQHFGDGTRLSIL.

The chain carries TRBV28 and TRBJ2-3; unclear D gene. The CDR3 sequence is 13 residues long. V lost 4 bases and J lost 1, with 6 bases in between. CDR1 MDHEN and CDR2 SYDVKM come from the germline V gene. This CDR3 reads CASSSLGTDTQYF. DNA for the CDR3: TGTGCCAGCAGTTCCCTAGGCACAGATACGCAGTATTTT.

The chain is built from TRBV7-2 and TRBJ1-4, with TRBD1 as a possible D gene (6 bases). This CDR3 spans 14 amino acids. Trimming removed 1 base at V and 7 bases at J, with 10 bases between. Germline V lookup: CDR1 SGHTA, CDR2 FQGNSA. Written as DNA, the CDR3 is TGTGCCAGCAGCTTAGGTCTAGGGGGTGAAAAACTGTTTTTT. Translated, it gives CASSLGLGGEKLFF.

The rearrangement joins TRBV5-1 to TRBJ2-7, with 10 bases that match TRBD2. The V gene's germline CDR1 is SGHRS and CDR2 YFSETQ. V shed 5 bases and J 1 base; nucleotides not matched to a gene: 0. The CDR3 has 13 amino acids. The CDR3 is CASRTSGSYEQYF. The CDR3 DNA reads TGCGCCAGCAGGACTAGCGGGTCCTACGAGCAGTACTTC.

CDR3 residues: CAWSVRSGGGYEQYF. The CDR3 DNA is TGTGCCTGGAGTGTACGAAGCGGAGGTGGATACGAGCAGTACTTC. The chain employs TRBV30 and TRBJ2-7, with D maybe TRBD2 (5 bases). The ends were cut back, 0 bases at V and 4 bases at J, with 16 bases in the middle. CDR1 GTSNPN and CDR2 SVGIG come from the germline V gene (reference sequence). The CDR3 contains 15 residues.

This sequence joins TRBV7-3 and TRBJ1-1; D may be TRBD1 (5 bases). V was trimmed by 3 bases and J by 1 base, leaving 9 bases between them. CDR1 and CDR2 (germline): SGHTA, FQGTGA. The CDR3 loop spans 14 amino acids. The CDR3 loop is CASSFWTTNTEAFF. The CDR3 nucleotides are TGTGCCAGCAGCTTCTGGACAACGAACACTGAAGCTTTCTTT.

This CDR3 is CASSPGQGAFVGYTF. Written as DNA, the CDR3 is TGTGCCAGCAGTCCTGGACAGGGGGCCTTCGTTGGCTACACCTTC. The V call is TRBV27, the J call TRBJ1-2; 11 bases are a match to TRBD1. V dropped 5 bases and J dropped 7; count of bases not matched to a gene: 9. The CDR3 runs 15 residues. In germline, CDR1 is MNHEY, CDR2 SMNVEV (reference sequence).

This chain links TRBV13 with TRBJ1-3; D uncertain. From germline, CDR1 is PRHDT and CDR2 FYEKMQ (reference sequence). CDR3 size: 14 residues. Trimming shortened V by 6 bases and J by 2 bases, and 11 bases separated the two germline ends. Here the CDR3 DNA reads TGTGCCAGCAGGTACCTGAGTGCTGGAAACACCATATATTTT. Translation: CASRYLSAGNTIYF.

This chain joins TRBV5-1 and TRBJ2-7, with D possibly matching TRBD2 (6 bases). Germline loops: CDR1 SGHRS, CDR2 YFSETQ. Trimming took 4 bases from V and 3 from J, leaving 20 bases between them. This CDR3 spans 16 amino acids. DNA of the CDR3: TGCGCCAGCAGCCAAGGGACTCCCGACCCCCTCTACGAGCAGTACTTC. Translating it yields CASSQGTPDPLYEQYF.

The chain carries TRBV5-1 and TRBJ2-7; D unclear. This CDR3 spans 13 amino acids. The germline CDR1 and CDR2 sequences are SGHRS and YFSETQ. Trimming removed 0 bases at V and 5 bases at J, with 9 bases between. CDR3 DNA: TGCGCCAGCAGCTTGGCTTTCGTCCACGAGCAGTACTTC. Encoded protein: CASSLAFVHEQYF.

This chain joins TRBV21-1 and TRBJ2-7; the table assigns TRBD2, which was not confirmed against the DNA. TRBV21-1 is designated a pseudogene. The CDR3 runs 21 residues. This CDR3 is CASSKQTTPSPRGSSSDEQYF. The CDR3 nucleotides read TGTGCCAGCAGCAAACAAACGACTCCCTCACCTCGTGGCAGTTCCTCGGATGAGCAGTACTTC.

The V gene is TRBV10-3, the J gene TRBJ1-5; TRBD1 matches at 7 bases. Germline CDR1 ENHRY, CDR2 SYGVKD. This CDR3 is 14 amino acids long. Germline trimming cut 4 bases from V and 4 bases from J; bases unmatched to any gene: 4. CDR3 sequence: CAISVGTENQPQHF. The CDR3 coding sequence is TGTGCCATCAGTGTGGGGACAGAAAATCAGCCCCAGCATTTT.

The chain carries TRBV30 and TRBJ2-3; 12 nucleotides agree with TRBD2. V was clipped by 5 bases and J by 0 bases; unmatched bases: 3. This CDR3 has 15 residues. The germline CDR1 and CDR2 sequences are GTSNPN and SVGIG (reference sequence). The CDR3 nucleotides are TGTGCCTGGGGGGGACTAGCGGGTAGCACAGATACGCAGTATTTT. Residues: CAWGGLAGSTDTQYF. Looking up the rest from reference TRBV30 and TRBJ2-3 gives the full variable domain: SQTIHQWPATLVQPVGSPLSLECTVEGTSNPNLYWYRQAAGRGLQLLFYSVGIGQISSEVPQNLSASRPQDRQFILSSKKLLLSDSGFYLCAWGGLAGSTDTQYFGPGTRLTVL.

The CDR3 nucleotides are TGTGCCAGCAGTGAGGGGGCCGGGGGGCATCAGCCCCAGCATTTT. This codes for CASSEGAGGHQPQHF. The chain carries TRBV6-1 and TRBJ1-5; the D gene is possibly TRBD1 (6 bases). Trimming cost V 3 bases and J 5 bases, with 14 bases left between them. This CDR3 is 15 amino acids long. The V gene's germline CDR1 is MNHNS and CDR2 SASEGT.

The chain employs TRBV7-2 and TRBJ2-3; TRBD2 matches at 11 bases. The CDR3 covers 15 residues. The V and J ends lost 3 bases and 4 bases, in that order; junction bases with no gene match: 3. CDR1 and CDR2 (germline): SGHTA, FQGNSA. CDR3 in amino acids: CASSFSGGASDTQYF. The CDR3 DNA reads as TGTGCCAGCAGCTTTAGCGGGGGGGCATCAGATACGCAGTATTTT.

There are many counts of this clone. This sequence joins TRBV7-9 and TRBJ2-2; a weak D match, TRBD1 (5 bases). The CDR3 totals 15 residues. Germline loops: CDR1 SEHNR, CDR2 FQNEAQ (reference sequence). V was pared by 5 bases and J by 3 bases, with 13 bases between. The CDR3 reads CASSLRDMDTGELFF. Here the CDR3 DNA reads TGTGCCAGCAGCCTCAGGGATATGGACACCGGGGAGCTGTTTTTT. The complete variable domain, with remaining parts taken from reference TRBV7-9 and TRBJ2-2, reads DTGVSQNPRHKITKRGQNVTFRCDPISEHNRLYWYRQTLGQGPEFLTYFQNEAQLEKSRLLSDRFSAERPKGSFSTLEIQRTEQGDSAMYLCASSLRDMDTGELFFGEGSRLTVL.

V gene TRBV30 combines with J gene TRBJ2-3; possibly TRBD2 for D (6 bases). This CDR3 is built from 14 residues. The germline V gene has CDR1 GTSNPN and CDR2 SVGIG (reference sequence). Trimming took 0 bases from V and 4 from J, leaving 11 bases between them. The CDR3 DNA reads TGTGCCTGGAGTGTATCGGGGGTAGCAGATACGCAGTATTTT. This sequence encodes CAWSVSGVADTQYF.

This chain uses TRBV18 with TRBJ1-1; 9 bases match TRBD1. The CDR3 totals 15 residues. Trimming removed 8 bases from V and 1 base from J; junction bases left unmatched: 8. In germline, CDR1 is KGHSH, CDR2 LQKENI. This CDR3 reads CASLLGTGRNTEAFF. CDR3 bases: TGTGCCAGCCTCCTGGGGACAGGGAGGAACACTGAAGCTTTCTTT.

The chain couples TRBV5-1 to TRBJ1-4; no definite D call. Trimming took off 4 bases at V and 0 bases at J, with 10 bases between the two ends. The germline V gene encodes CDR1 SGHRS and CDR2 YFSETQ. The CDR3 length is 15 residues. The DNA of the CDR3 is TGCGCCAGCAGCCAAGACATTCCAACTAATGAAAAACTGTTTTTT. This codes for CASSQDIPTNEKLFF.

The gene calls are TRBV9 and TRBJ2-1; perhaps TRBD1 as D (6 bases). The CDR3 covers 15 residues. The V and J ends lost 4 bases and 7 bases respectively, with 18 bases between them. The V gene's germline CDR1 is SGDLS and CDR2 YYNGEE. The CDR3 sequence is CASSPPSGQGNEQFF. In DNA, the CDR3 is TGTGCCAGCAGCCCCCCAAGCGGCCAGGGGAATGAGCAGTTCTTC.

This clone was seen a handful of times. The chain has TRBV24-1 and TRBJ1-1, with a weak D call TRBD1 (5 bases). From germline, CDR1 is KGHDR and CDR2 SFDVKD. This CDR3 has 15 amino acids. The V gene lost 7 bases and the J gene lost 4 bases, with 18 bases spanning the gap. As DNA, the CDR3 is TGTGCCACCAGGCAGGACGGACAACAATCCACTGAAGCTTTCTTT. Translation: CATRQDGQQSTEAFF.

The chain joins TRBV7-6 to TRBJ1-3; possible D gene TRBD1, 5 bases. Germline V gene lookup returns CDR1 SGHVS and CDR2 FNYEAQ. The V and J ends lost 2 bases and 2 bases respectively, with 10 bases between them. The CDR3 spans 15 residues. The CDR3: CASSLSGAPGNTIYF. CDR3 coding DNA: TGTGCCAGCAGCTTAAGCGGGGCCCCTGGAAACACCATATATTTT. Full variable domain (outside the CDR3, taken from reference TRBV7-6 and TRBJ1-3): GAGVSQSPRYKVTKRGQDVALRCDPISGHVSLYWYRQALGQGPEFLTYFNYEAQQDKSGLPNDRFSAERPEGSISTLTIQRTEQRDSAMYRCASSLSGAPGNTIYFGEGSWLTVV.